A selection of T cell receptor beta chains follows, all from one sample in a study of CD8 T cells in Susac syndrome. Using its own MiXCR run on the immunoSEQ multiplex PCR reads, TCRdb lists one record per CDR3 protein. The table includes 150,000 to 200,000 distinct CDR3 sequences, around 96% detected once. Sequencing used CD4+ T cells from PBMCs. The receptors were sampled from a human donor in good health. CDR3s include the opening cysteine and the closing phenylalanine or tryptophan. A D gene is named only where the DNA matches it firmly. The size of a clone is reported for some rows only, either as once, few or many, or as a class for expanded clones.

d_call: TRBD1
j_call: TRBJ1-5
v_call: TRBV23-1
clone_size: NA
cdr3_aa: CASSQSWNPGTAYNQPQHF
cdr3_nt: TGCGCCAGCAGTCAATCTTGGAACCCTGGGACAGCCTACAATCAGCCCCAGCATTTT

d_call: NA
j_call: TRBJ2-5
v_call: TRBV29-1
clone_size: NA
cdr3_aa: CSVKVPQETQYF
cdr3_nt: TGCAGCGTTAAAGTGCCCCAAGAGACCCAGTACTTC

d_call: TRBD1
j_call: TRBJ1-2
v_call: TRBV20-1
clone_size: NA
cdr3_aa: CSAQTGGDYGYTF
cdr3_nt: TGCAGTGCTCAGACAGGGGGTGACTATGGCTACACCTTC

d_call: TRBD1
j_call: TRBJ2-5
v_call: TRBV12-3/TRBV12-4
clone_size: NA
cdr3_aa: CASSFAGTGQETQYF
cdr3_nt: TGTGCCAGCAGTTTCGCCGGGACAGGTCAAGAGACCCAGTACTTC

d_call: TRBD2
j_call: TRBJ2-1
v_call: TRBV20-1
clone_size: NA
cdr3_aa: CSARDRSGGLYNEQFF
cdr3_nt: TGCAGTGCTAGAGATAGGTCGGGGGGGCTCTACAATGAGCAGTTCTTC

d_call: NA
j_call: TRBJ2-1
v_call: TRBV6-2/TRBV6-3
clone_size: NA
cdr3_aa: CASSSRLSEQFF
cdr3_nt: TGTGCCAGCAGTTCCCGCCTCTCCGAGCAGTTCTTC

d_call: NA
j_call: TRBJ1-2
v_call: TRBV15
clone_size: NA
cdr3_aa: CATSRAGSAGGYTF
cdr3_nt: TGTGCCACCAGCAGAGCCGGGAGCGCTGGTGGCTACACCTTC

d_call: NA
j_call: TRBJ2-1
v_call: TRBV9
clone_size: NA
cdr3_aa: CASSVGPVDEQFF
cdr3_nt: TGTGCCAGCAGCGTAGGGCCCGTGGATGAGCAGTTCTTC

d_call: NA
j_call: TRBJ2-7
v_call: TRBV6-5
clone_size: NA
cdr3_aa: CASSPVGTSSYEQYF
cdr3_nt: TGTGCCAGCAGCCCCGTCGGCACTAGCTCCTACGAGCAGTACTTC

d_call: NA
j_call: TRBJ2-1
v_call: TRBV12-3/TRBV12-4
clone_size: NA
cdr3_aa: CASSTWTDYNEQFF
cdr3_nt: TGTGCCAGCAGTACCTGGACAGACTACAATGAGCAGTTCTTC

d_call: NA
j_call: TRBJ1-4
v_call: TRBV20-1
clone_size: NA
cdr3_aa: CSASRADEKLFF
cdr3_nt: TGCAGTGCTTCGAGGGCCGATGAAAAACTGTTTTTT

d_call: TRBD2
j_call: TRBJ2-7
v_call: TRBV5-1
clone_size: NA
cdr3_aa: CASSLGIAGVRNEQYF
cdr3_nt: TGCGCCAGCAGCTTGGGGATAGCGGGGGTGAGGAACGAGCAGTACTTC

d_call: NA
j_call: TRBJ2-5
v_call: TRBV30
clone_size: once
cdr3_aa: CAWSGGTETQYF
cdr3_nt: TGTGCCTGGAGTGGGGGGACGGAGACCCAGTACTTC

d_call: NA
j_call: TRBJ2-6
v_call: TRBV12-3/TRBV12-4
clone_size: NA
cdr3_aa: CASSLRGTGANVLTF
cdr3_nt: TGTGCCAGCAGTTTAAGGGGGACTGGGGCCAACGTCCTGACTTTC

d_call: TRBD1
j_call: TRBJ1-1
v_call: TRBV27
clone_size: NA
cdr3_aa: CASSLSPGQLNTEAFF
cdr3_nt: TGTGCCAGCAGTTTATCGCCGGGACAGTTGAACACTGAAGCTTTCTTT

d_call: NA
j_call: TRBJ2-6
v_call: TRBV7-3
clone_size: NA
cdr3_aa: CASSSRAGVGANVLTF
cdr3_nt: TGTGCCAGCAGCTCCCGGGCGGGCGTCGGGGCCAACGTCCTGACTTTC

d_call: NA
j_call: TRBJ1-2
v_call: TRBV2
clone_size: few
cdr3_aa: CASRRSGTANYGYTF
cdr3_nt: TGTGCCAGCAGACGTTCCGGGACGGCCAACTATGGCTACACCTTC

d_call: TRBD1
j_call: TRBJ2-7
v_call: TRBV29-1
clone_size: NA
cdr3_aa: CSVDWSGQGLYEQYF
cdr3_nt: TGCAGCGTTGATTGGTCGGGACAGGGCCTATACGAGCAGTACTTC

d_call: TRBD2
j_call: TRBJ2-7
v_call: TRBV4-2
clone_size: NA
cdr3_aa: CASSLMERGISYEQYF
cdr3_nt: TGTGCCAGCAGTCTGATGGAGCGGGGGATCTCCTACGAGCAGTACTTC

d_call: NA
j_call: TRBJ1-5
v_call: TRBV23-1
clone_size: few
cdr3_aa: CASSHESQPQHF
cdr3_nt: TGCGCCAGCAGTCACGAGAGTCAGCCCCAGCATTTT

d_call: NA
j_call: TRBJ2-7
v_call: TRBV29-1
clone_size: NA
cdr3_aa: CSVVEGPWTSSEQYF
cdr3_nt: TGCAGCGTTGTGGAGGGACCCTGGACCAGTTCCGAGCAGTACTTC

d_call: TRBD1
j_call: TRBJ1-2
v_call: TRBV7-9
clone_size: NA
cdr3_aa: CASSFSGGGYTF
cdr3_nt: TGTGCCAGCAGCTTCTCAGGGGGAGGCTACACCTTC

d_call: TRBD1
j_call: TRBJ2-5
v_call: TRBV20-1
clone_size: NA
cdr3_aa: CSARRGQVQETQYF
cdr3_nt: TGCAGTGCTAGACGGGGACAGGTCCAAGAGACCCAGTACTTC

d_call: NA
j_call: TRBJ1-4
v_call: TRBV20-1
clone_size: NA
cdr3_aa: CSARDNGAFGEKLFF
cdr3_nt: TGCAGTGCTAGAGATAATGGCGCTTTTGGGGAAAAACTGTTTTTT

d_call: TRBD2
j_call: TRBJ2-7
v_call: TRBV7-8
clone_size: NA
cdr3_aa: CASSGAGTSWHEQYF
cdr3_nt: TGTGCCAGCTCAGGAGCCGGGACTAGCTGGCACGAGCAGTACTTC

d_call: TRBD2
j_call: TRBJ2-1
v_call: TRBV29-1
clone_size: NA
cdr3_aa: CSAESLAGDKYNEQFF
cdr3_nt: TGCAGCGCAGAAAGTCTAGCGGGGGACAAATACAATGAGCAGTTCTTC

d_call: NA
j_call: TRBJ1-2
v_call: TRBV6-6
clone_size: once
cdr3_aa: CASTPGYSYTF
cdr3_nt: TGTGCCAGCACCCCCGGGTATAGCTACACCTTC

d_call: TRBD1
j_call: TRBJ1-1
v_call: TRBV2
clone_size: NA
cdr3_aa: CASSESDRESKAFF
cdr3_nt: TGTGCCAGCAGTGAATCAGACAGGGAGTCAAAAGCTTTCTTT

d_call: NA
j_call: TRBJ2-5
v_call: TRBV9
clone_size: NA
cdr3_aa: CASSAGTPMGETQYF
cdr3_nt: TGTGCCAGCAGCGCCGGGACGCCGATGGGGGAGACCCAGTACTTC